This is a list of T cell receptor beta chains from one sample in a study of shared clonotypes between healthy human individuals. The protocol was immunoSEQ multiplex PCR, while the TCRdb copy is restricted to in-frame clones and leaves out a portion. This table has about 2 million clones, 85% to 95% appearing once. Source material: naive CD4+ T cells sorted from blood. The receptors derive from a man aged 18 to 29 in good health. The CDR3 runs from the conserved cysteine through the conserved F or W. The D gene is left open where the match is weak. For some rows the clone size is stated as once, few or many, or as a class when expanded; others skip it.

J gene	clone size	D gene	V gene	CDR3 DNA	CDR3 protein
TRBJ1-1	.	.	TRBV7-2	TGTGCCAGCAGCTCACGGACCCCCGGCACTGAAGCTTTCTTT	CASSSRTPGTEAFF
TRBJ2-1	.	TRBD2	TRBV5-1	TGCGCCAGCAGCTTGGTAGGGACTAGCGGGGGGACCCTCTCCTACAATGAGCAGTTCTTC	CASSLVGTSGGTLSYNEQFF
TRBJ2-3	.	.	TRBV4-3	TGCGCCAGCAGCCTGACAAGCACAGATACGCAGTATTTT	CASSLTSTDTQYF
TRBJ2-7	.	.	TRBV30	TGTGCCTACTCGGGCCTCTCCTACGAGCAGTACTTC	CAYSGLSYEQYF
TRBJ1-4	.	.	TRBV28	TGTGCCAGCAGTTTAGCCAGGACAACGTCTGAAAAACTGTTTTTT	CASSLARTTSEKLFF
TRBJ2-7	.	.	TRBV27	TGTGCCAGATTCGCGGGATACCGTCCCTACGAGCAGTACTTC	CARFAGYRPYEQYF
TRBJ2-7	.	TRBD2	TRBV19	TGTGCCAGTAGTATAGACGCAGGGACTAGCGCCTCCTACGAGCAGTACTTC	CASSIDAGTSASYEQYF
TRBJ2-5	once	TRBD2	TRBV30	TGTGCCTGGAGGGATCGCGGGGGGGCAGAGACCCAGTACTTC	CAWRDRGGAETQYF
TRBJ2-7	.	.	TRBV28	TGTGCCAGCAGTTTGGCCGGGGAAACCTACGAGCAGTACTTC	CASSLAGETYEQYF
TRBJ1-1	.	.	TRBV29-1	TGCAGCGTTGGACGGGGCACTGAAGCTTTCTTT	CSVGRGTEAFF
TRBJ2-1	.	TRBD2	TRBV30	TGTGCCTGGAGTCTACTAGCGTACAATGAGCAGTTCTTC	CAWSLLAYNEQFF
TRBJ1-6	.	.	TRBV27	TGTGCCAGCAGTCCGTCCTACTCCTATAATTCACCCCTCCACTTT	CASSPSYSYNSPLHF
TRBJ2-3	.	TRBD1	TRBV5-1	TGCGCCAGCTCCCGATCGGGGACAGAGTATACGCAGTATTTT	CASSRSGTEYTQYF
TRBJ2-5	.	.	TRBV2	TGTGCCAATGGGGGCGGTCCGGAGACCCAGTACTTC	CANGGGPETQYF